One TCR beta chain is described in this entry. Its antigen is as yet unknown. The data stem from a study of cytomegalovirus exposure and HLA in healthy donors. Overall study context: A subsequent analysis reported that the 120 validation repertoires were produced on the same platform that had also been used for the 666 first-cohort repertoires. Study-wide results and limits: Rarity characterized most TCR sequences, yet some public TCRs appeared in many donors. The study listed 150 to 200 cytomegalovirus-associated TCR beta chains. A few chains tied to CMV proved CMV antigen-specific in vitro.

Profiling relied on immunoSEQ multiplex PCR, and the TCRdb table lists in-frame clones only, not all of them. The sample contains 100,000 to 150,000 clones, 75% to 90% of which appear only once. V shed 2 bases and J shed 2 bases, with 16 bases lying between them. CDR3 length equals 17 residues. In germline, CDR1 is SGHVS, CDR2 FQNEAQ. The TCR sequence derives from a young woman in good health and CMV-seronegative. The J gene is TRBJ1-3, the V gene TRBV7-8; D is unclear. The source material was PBMCs. CDR3 region: CASSLKAKVGAGNTIYF. CDR3 in DNA: TGTGCCAGCAGCTTAAAAGCGAAGGTCGGGGCTGGAAACACCATATATTTT.